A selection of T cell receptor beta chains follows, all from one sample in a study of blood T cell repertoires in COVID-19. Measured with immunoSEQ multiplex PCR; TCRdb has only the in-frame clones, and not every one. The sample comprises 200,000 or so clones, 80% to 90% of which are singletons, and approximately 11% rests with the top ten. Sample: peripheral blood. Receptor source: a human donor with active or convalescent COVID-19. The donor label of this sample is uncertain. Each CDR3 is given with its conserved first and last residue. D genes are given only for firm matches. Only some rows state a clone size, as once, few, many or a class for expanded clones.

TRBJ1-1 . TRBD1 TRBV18 TGTGCCAGCTCCCAGGGGGGCCTGGTTTACACTGAAGCTTTCTTT CASSQGGLVYTEAFF
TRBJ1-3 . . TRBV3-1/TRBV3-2 TGTGCCAGCACTAACTGGGGGCAGTTCTCTGGAAACACCATATATTTT CASTNWGQFSGNTIYF
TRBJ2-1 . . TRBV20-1 TGCAGTGCTAGCCTGACTCTAGAGCAGTTCTTC CSASLTLEQFF
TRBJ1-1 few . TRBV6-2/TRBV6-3 TGTGCCAGCAGTTACAGGGGGAACACTGAAGCTTTCTTT CASSYRGNTEAFF
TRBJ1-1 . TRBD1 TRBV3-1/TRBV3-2 TGTGCCAGCAGCCAAGGGACAGGGGGGATGAACACTGAAGCTTTCTTT CASSQGTGGMNTEAFF
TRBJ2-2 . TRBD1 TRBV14 TGTGCCAGCAGCCATATAACTCCAGGGGGCACCGGGGAGCTGTTTTTT CASSHITPGGTGELFF
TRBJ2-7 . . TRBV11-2 TGTGCCAGCAGCTTAGAAGGAGGTAACTACGAGCAGTACTTC CASSLEGGNYEQYF
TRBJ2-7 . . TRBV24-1 TGTGCCACCAGTGATTTGTCGACAGACTACGAGCAGTACTTC CATSDLSTDYEQYF
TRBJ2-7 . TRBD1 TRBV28 TGTGCCAGCAGTTTGATAGGGACAGGGATGTACGAGCAGTACTTC CASSLIGTGMYEQYF
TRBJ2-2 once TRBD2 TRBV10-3 TGTGCCATCAGTGAAGCGGGAGTGGACACCGGGGAGCTGTTTTTT CAISEAGVDTGELFF
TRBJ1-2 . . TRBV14 TGTGCCAGCAGCCTCATGACAACAAACTATGGCTACACCTTC CASSLMTTNYGYTF
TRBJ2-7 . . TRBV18 TGTGCCAGCTCGTCGCGCTCCTACGAGCAGTACTTC CASSSRSYEQYF
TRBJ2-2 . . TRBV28 TGTGCCAGCAGTCAATATACAGGGGGGGTTGTGCTGTTTTTT CASSQYTGGVVLFF
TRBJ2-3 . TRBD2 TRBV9 TGTGCCAGCAGCGCCGTTCTTTTTAGCGGGGGGGGCACAGATACGCAGTATTTT CASSAVLFSGGGTDTQYF
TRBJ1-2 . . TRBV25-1 TGTGCCAGCAGTCCGAGTCTCCACTATGGCTACACCTTC CASSPSLHYGYTF
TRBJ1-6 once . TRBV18 TGTGCCAGCTCACCGGACAGACCGACAGTTAAGAATTCACCCCTCCACTTT CASSPDRPTVKNSPLHF
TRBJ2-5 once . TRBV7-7 TGTGCTAGCAGCTCAAGGGGGGGGACCGAAGAGACCCAGTACTTC CASSSRGGTEETQYF
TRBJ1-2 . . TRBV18 TGTGCCAGCTCACCTTCCCGGAACTATGGCTACACCTTC CASSPSRNYGYTF
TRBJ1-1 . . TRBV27 TGTGCCAGCAGCTTCGATTATAGGGGGAACACTGAAGCTTTCTTT CASSFDYRGNTEAFF
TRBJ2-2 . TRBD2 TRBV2 TGTGCCAGCAGTGGTAGCAGCGGGGGGACCGGGGAGCTGTTTTTT CASSGSSGGTGELFF
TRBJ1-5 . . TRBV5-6 TGTGCCAGCAGCTTGGTCAGCGCTCGGGGCAATCAGCCCCAGCATTTT CASSLVSARGNQPQHF
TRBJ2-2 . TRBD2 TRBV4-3 TGCGCCAGCAGCCAAGACGGAGGGGTGGGACTAGCGGTCGGGGAGCTGTTTTTT CASSQDGGVGLAVGELFF
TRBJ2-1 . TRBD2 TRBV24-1 TGTGCCACCAGTGAAACCGGGGCGGGGGGTGGTCAGTTCTTC CATSETGAGGGQFF
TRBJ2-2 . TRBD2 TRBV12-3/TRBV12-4 TGTGCCACCAAGGGGAGGGACACCGGGGAGCTGTTTTTT CATKGRDTGELFF